This TCR beta chain was captured by sequencing in a study of T-cell memory formation after mild COVID-19. Whole-study context: TCR clusters were mostly confined to one donor each.

This clonotype showed up just a few times. Its cognate antigen is unknown. TCRdb used MiXCR to reprocess the 5' RACE reads, holding one entry per CDR3 protein. This sample has around 390,000 distinct CDR3 sequences; 15% to 20% occur once, and the top ten carry 20% to 25%. Overall study results and limits: For second-wave clones that peaked at day 37, SARS-CoV-2 specificity went unverified. Memory cells collected pre-infection included some clones that later responded, suggesting cross-reactive memory joined.

The CDR3 is 13 residues long. The V gene's germline CDR1 is DFQATT and CDR2 SNEGSKA (reference sequence). Trimming removed 4 bases at V and 4 bases at J, with 14 bases between. Sequencing was performed on PBMCs or a T cell subset sorted from them (not recorded which). The chain carries TRBV20-1 and TRBJ2-7; TRBD2 might be the D (5 bases). The source of this sequence is a man younger than 30 who had mild COVID-19 (a few samples of this study predate the infection). Cell type and time point are not known. In nucleotides, the CDR3 is TGCAGTGCTACAGTGTCGGGGTTGTACGAGCAGTACTTC. Its translation: CSATVSGLYEQYF.